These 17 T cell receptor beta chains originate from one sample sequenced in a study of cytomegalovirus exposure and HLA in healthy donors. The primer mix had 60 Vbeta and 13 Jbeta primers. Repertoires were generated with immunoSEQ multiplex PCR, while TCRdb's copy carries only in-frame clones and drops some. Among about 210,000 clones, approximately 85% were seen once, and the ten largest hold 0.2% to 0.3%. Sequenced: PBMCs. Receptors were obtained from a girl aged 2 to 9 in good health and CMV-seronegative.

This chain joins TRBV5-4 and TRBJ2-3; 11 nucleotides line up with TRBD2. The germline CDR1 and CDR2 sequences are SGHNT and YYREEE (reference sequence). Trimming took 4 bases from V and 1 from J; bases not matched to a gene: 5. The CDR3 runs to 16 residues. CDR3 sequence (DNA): TGTGCCAGCAGCGAGAAACTAGCGGGAGGCACAGATACGCAGTATTTT. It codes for CASSEKLAGGTDTQYF.

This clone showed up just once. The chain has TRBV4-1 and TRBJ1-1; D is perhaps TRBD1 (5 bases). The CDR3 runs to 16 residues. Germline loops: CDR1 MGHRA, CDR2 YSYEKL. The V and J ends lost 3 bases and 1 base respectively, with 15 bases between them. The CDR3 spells CASSQVTGLKNTEAFF. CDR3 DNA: TGCGCCAGCAGCCAGGTTACAGGTCTCAAGAACACTGAAGCTTTCTTT.

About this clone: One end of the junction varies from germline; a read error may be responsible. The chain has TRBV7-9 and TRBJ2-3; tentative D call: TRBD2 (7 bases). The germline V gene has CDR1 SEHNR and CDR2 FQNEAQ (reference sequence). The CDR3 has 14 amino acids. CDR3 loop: CSSSRGGGADTQYF. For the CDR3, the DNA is TGTTCCAGCAGCCGAGGGGGGGGTGCAGATACGCAGTATTTT. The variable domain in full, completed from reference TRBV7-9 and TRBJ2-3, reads DTGVSQNPRHKITKRGQNVTFRCDPISEHNRLYWYRQTLGQGPEFLTYFQNEAQLEKSRLLSDRFSAERPKGSFSTLEIQRTEQGDSAMYLCSSSRGGGADTQYFGPGTRLTVL.

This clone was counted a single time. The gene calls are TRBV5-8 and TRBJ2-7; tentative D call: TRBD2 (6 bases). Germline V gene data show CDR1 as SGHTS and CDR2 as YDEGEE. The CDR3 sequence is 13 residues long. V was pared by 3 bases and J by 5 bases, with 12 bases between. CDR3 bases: TGTGCCAGCAGCTGGAGGGTGGGGGACGAGCAGTACTTC. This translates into CASSWRVGDEQYF.

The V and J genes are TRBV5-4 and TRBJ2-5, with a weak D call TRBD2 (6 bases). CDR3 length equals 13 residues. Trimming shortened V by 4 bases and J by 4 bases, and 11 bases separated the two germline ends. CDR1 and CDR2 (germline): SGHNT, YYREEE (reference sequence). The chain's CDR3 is CASSGGRLETQYF. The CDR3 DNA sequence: TGTGCCAGCAGCGGGGGGAGACTAGAGACCCAGTACTTC.

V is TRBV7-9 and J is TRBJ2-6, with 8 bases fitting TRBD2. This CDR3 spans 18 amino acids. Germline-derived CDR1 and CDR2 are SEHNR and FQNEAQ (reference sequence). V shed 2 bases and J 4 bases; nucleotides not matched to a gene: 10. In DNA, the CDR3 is TGTGCCAGCAGCTTAACGGGAGGGCGGGTGGAAGGGGCCAACGTCCTGACTTTC. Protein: CASSLTGGRVEGANVLTF.

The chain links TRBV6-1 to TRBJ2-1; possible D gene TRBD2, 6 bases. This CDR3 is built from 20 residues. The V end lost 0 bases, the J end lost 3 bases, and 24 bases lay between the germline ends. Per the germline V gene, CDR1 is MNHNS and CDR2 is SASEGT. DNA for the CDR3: TGTGCCAGCAGTGAAGCGCTTTCCCATTCCTATCTGGGAGGCTACAATGAGCAGTTCTTC. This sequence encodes CASSEALSHSYLGGYNEQFF.

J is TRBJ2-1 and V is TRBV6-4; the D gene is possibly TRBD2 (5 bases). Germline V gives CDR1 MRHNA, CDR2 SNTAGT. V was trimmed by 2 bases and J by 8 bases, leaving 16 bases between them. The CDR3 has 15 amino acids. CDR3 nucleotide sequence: TGTGCCAGCAGTGACCCCGGGGTCCCCCCATATGAGCAGTTCTTC. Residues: CASSDPGVPPYEQFF.

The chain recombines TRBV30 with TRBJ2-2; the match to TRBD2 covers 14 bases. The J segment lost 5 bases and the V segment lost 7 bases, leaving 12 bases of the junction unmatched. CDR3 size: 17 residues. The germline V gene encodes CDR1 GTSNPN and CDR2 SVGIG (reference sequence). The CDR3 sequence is CASTAGGTSGGTGELFF. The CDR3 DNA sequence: TGTGCCTCCACCGCCGGAGGGACTAGCGGGGGAACCGGGGAGCTGTTTTTT.

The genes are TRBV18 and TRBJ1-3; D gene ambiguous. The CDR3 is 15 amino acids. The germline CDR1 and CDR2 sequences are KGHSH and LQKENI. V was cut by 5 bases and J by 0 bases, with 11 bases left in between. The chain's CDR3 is CASSSNDYSGNTIYF. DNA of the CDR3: TGTGCCAGCTCATCCAACGACTACTCTGGAAACACCATATATTTT. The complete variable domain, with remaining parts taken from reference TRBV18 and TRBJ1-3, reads NAGVMQNPRHLVRRRGQEARLRCSPMKGHSHVYWYRQLPEEGLKFMVYLQKENIIDESGMPKERFSAEFPKEGPSILRIQQVVRGDSAAYFCASSSNDYSGNTIYFGEGSWLTVV.

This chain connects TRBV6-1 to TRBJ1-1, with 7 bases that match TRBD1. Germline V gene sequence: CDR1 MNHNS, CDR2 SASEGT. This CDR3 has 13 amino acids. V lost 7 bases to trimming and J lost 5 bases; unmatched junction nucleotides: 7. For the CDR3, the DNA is TGTGCCAGCATTATAGACAGGGAAACTGAAGCTTTCTTT. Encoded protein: CASIIDRETEAFF.

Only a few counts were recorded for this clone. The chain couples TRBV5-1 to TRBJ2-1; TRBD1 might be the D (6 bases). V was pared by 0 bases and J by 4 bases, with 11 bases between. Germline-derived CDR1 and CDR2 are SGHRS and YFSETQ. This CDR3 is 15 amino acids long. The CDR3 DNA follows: TGCGCCAGCAGCTTGGAGGGGGAGTGGTACAATGAGCAGTTCTTC. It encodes CASSLEGEWYNEQFF.

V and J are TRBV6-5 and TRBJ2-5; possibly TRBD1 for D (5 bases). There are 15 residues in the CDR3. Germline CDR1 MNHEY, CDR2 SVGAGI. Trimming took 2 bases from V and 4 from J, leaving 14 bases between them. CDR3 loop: CASSYVTEGLETQYF. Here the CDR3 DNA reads TGTGCCAGCAGTTACGTGACAGAAGGTTTAGAGACCCAGTACTTC.

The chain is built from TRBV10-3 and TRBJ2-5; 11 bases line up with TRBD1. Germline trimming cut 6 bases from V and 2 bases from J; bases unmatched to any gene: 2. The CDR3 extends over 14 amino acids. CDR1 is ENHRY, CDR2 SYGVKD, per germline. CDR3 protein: CAIRGTGGQETQYF. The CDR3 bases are TGTGCCATCAGAGGGACAGGGGGGCAAGAGACCCAGTACTTC.

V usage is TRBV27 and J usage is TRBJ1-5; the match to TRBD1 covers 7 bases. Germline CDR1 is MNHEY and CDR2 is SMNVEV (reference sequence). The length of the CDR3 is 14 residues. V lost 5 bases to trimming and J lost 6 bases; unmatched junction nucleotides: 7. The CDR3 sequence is CASSRRGTVQPQHF. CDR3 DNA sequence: TGTGCCAGCAGTCGAAGGGGGACAGTTCAGCCCCAGCATTTT.

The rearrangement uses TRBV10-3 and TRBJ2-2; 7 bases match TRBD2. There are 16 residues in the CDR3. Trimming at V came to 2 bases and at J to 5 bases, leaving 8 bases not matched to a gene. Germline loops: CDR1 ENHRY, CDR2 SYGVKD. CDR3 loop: CAISEGSERETGELFF. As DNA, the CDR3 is TGTGCCATCAGTGAGGGTTCAGAGCGGGAAACCGGGGAGCTGTTTTTT.

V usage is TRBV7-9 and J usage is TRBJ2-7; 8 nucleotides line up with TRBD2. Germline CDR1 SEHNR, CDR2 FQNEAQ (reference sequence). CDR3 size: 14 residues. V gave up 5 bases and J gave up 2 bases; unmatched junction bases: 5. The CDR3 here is CASSQGLVTYEQYF. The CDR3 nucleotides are TGTGCCAGCAGCCAGGGACTAGTTACCTACGAGCAGTACTTC.